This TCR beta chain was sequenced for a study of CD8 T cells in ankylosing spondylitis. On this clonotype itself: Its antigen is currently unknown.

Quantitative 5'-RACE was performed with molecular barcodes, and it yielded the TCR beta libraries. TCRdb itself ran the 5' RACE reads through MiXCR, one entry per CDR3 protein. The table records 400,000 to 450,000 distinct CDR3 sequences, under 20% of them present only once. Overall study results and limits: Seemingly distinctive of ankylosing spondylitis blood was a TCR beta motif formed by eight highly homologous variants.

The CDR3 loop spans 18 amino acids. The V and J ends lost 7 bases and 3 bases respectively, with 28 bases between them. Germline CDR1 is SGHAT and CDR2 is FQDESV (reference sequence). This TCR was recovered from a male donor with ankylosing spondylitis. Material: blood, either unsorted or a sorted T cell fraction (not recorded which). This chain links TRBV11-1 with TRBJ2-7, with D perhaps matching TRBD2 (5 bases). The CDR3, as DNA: TGTGCCAGCATCGGGGTGGGTCAGTTGAGAAGTACCCTCTACGAGCAGTACTTC. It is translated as CASIGVGQLRSTLYEQYF.